Given below is one T cell receptor (beta chain) in context. Assay: immunoSEQ multiplex PCR; the TCRdb copy retains only in-frame clones and omits some. Among 200,000 or so clones listed, 75% to 90% were seen once. Trimming removed 0 bases from V and 0 bases from J, with 7 bases in between. The CDR3 is 16 residues long. CDR1 is SGDLS and CDR2 is YYNGEE in the germline V gene. This entry comes from a study of T cell responses to AZD1222 COVID-19 vaccine. The TCR sequence derives from an adult in good health. The source material was peripheral blood, sampled on day 0 of AZD1222 vaccination. This chain links TRBV9 with TRBJ1-6; D is unresolved. CDR3 region: CASSVAQSSYNSPLHF. DNA for the CDR3: TGTGCCAGCAGCGTAGCTCAGAGCTCCTATAATTCACCCCTCCACTTT. The variable domain in full, completed from reference TRBV9 and TRBJ1-6, reads DSGVTQTPKHLITATGQRVTLRCSPRSGDLSVYWYQQSLDQGLQFLIQYYNGEERAKGNILERFSAQQFPDLHSELNLSSLELGDSALYFCASSVAQSSYNSPLHFGNGTRLTVT.